The present T cell receptor (beta chain) was sequenced within a study of cytomegalovirus exposure and HLA in healthy donors. Study summary: Early released data had tens of millions of unique TCRs, all coming from HLA-typed donors.

The primer mix had 60 Vbeta and 13 Jbeta primers. Here immunoSEQ multiplex PCR was the method, and the copy in TCRdb shows in-frame clones only, minus some. The repertoire consists of 150,000 to 200,000 clones, with 60% to 80% occurring once and the leading ten covering 11% to 15%. The donors gave bone marrow, and they were healthy. In this sample, this clone turned up once. Antigen unknown. Broader study findings: It was taken for granted in presence/absence analyses that sequencing depth across donors was roughly uniform.

This clonotype was obtained from a man aged 50-59 years in good health and CMV-seropositive. Sequenced input: PBMCs.

The CDR3 DNA sequence: TGTGCCAGCATCACACCGGGACAGCAAATAGGTGAAGCTTTCTTT. This sequence encodes CASITPGQQIGEAFF. The V call is TRBV6-1, the J call TRBJ1-1; 7 positions agree with TRBD1. Looked up from germline, CDR1 is MNHNS and CDR2 is SASEGT. V trimming: 7 bases; J trimming: 7 bases; junction bases outside the gene matches: 15. This CDR3 region has 15 residues.